This T cell receptor (beta chain) was sequenced in a study of blood T cell repertoires in COVID-19. Looking at the study overall: There were acute and convalescent COVID-19 samples, and they came from the United States, Italy and Spain. PBMCs, B-cell-depleted T cells, or T cells provided the cDNA or gDNA that made up the material.

This CDR3 has 15 residues. V lost 4 bases to trimming and J lost 6 bases; unmatched junction nucleotides: 6. Germline CDR1 reads MGHRA; CDR2 reads YSYEKL. Study processing details: Amplification with reference gene primers provided the estimates of nucleated cell counts. Sequencing used immunoSEQ multiplex PCR; TCRdb keeps in-frame clones, though not all of them. V and J calls and clone size are as listed in that table; D and trimming were resolved from the DNA. This sample yields 100,000 to 110,000 clones, of which roughly 88% are seen a single time; approximately 5.3% belongs to the top ten. This clonotype was obtained from a human donor in a cohort sampled during active COVID-19. V and J are TRBV4-1 and TRBJ2-1, with 10 bases aligning to TRBD2. Sequencing was performed on peripheral blood. For the CDR3, the DNA is TGCGCCAGCAGCCCTCTGAGGACTAGCGGCAATGAGCAGTTCTTC. Translating it yields CASSPLRTSGNEQFF.